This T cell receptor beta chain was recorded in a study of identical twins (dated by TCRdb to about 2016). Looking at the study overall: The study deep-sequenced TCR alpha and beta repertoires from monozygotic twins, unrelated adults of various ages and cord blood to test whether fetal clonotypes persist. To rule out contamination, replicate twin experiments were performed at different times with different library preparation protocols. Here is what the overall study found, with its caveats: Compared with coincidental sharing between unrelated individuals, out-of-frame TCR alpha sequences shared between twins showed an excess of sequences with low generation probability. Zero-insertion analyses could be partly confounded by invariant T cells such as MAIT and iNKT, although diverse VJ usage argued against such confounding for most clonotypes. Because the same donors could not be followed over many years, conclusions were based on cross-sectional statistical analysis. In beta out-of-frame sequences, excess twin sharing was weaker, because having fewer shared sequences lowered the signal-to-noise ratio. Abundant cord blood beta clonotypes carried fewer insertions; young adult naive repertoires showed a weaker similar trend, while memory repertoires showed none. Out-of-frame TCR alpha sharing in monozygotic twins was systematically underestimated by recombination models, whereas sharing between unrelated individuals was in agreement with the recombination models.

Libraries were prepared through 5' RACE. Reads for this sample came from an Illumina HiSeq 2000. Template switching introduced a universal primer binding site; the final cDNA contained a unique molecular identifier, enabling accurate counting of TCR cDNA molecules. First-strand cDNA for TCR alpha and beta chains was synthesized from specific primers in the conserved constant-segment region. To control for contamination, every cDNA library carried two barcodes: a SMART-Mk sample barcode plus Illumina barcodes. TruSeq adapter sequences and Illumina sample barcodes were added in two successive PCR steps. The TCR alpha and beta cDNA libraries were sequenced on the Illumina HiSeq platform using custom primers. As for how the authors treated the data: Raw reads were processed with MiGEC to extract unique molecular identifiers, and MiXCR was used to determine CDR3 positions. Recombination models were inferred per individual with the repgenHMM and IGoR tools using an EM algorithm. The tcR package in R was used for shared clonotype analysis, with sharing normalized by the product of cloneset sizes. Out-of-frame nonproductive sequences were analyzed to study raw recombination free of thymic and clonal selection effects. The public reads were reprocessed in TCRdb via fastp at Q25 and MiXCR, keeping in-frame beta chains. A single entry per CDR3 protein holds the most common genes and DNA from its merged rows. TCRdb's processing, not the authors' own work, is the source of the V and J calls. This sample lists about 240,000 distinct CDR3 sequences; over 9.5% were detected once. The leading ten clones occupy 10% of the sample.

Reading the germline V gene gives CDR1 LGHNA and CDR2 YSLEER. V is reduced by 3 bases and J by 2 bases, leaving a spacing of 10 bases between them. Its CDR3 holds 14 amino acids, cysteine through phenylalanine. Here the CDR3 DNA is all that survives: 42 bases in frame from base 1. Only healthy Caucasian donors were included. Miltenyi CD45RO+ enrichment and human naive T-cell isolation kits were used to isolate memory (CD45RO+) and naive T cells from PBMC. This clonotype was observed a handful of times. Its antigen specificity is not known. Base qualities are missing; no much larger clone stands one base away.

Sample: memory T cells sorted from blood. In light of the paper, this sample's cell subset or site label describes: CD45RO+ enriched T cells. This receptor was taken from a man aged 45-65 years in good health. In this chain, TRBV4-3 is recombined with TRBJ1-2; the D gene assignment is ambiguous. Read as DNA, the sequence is TGCGCCAGCAGCCAGATTAAGGCAAACTATGGCTACACCTTC. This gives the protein CASSQIKANYGYTF.